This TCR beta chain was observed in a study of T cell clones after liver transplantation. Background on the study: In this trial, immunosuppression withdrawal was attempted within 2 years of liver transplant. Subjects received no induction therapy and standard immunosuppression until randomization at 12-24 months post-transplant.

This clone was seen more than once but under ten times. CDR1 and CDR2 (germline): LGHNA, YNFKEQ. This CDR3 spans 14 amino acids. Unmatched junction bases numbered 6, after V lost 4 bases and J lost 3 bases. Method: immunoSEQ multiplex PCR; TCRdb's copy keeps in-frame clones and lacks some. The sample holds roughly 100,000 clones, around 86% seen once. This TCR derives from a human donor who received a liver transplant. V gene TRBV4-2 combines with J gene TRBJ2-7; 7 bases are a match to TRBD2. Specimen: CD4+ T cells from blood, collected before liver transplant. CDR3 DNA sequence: TGTGCCAGCAGCCGAGAGCGGGAACTCTACGAGCAGTACTTC. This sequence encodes CASSRERELYEQYF.